A selection of T cell receptor beta chains follows, all from one sample in a study of OX40 agonist ivuxolimab in advanced cancers. Clones were sequenced by immunoSEQ multiplex PCR, and TCRdb holds only the in-frame ones, with some missing. The repertoire has some 78,000 clones, more than 70% of them found once; the top ten carry under 0.6%. Sample: CD4+ or CD8+ T cells sorted from blood, taken in a trial of the OX40 agonist ivuxolimab. All receptors come from an adult with an advanced solid tumor such as melanoma, head and neck, liver or kidney cancer. Both conserved end residues are part of each CDR3. A D gene is named only where the DNA matches it firmly. Clone size, where shown, is once, few, many, or a class for clones that have expanded.

J gene,D gene,clone size,V gene,CDR3 protein,CDR3 DNA
TRBJ2-3,.,once,TRBV11-2,CASSLNRAWDTQYF,TGTGCCAGCAGCCTTAACAGGGCCTGGGATACGCAGTATTTT
TRBJ2-7,.,.,TRBV5-1,CASSLWGGENEQYF,TGCGCCAGCAGCTTGTGGGGGGGCGAAAACGAGCAGTACTTC
TRBJ1-6,TRBD1,.,TRBV6-1,CASGDRVESPLHF,TGTGCCAGCGGGGACAGGGTCGAGTCACCCCTCCACTTT
TRBJ1-5,TRBD1,.,TRBV6-1,CASSGWTGALNQPQHF,TGTGCCAGCAGTGGATGGACAGGGGCTCTTAATCAGCCCCAGCATTTT
TRBJ2-5,.,.,TRBV2,CASSDLRGTQETQYF,TGTGCCAGCAGTGACCTCCGGGGAACCCAAGAGACCCAGTACTTC
TRBJ2-7,.,.,TRBV19,CASSREGLYEQYF,TGTGCCAGTAGCCGGGAAGGACTCTACGAGCAGTACTTC
TRBJ1-2,.,.,TRBV6-1,CASSVTENYGYTF,TGTGCCAGCAGCGTAACGGAGAACTATGGCTACACCTTC
TRBJ2-2,TRBD1,.,TRBV6-6,CASMRGPGGELFF,TGTGCCAGCATGAGGGGGCCGGGCGGGGAGCTGTTTTTT
TRBJ2-5,.,.,TRBV6-5,CASAAGSKETQYF,TGTGCCAGCGCGGCTGGATCCAAAGAGACCCAGTACTTC
TRBJ1-2,.,.,TRBV7-2,CASSLDGYGYTF,TGTGCCAGCAGCTTAGACGGCTATGGCTACACCTTC
TRBJ1-1,.,once,TRBV19,CASSITDRNTEAFF,TGTGCCAGTAGTATTACGGACAGGAACACTGAAGCTTTCTTT
TRBJ2-3,.,few,TRBV7-8,CASSPRDLGAADTQYF,TGTGCCAGCAGCCCCCGGGACTTAGGGGCCGCAGATACGCAGTATTTT
TRBJ2-2,.,once,TRBV2,CASRGDGVGGELFF,TGTGCCAGCAGGGGCGACGGGGTGGGCGGGGAGCTGTTTTTT
TRBJ2-2,.,.,TRBV7-7,CASSPDRENTGELFF,TGTGCTAGCAGCCCGGACAGAGAGAACACCGGGGAGCTGTTTTTT
TRBJ2-1,.,.,TRBV7-2,CASSPQTFGNEQFF,TGTGCCAGCAGCCCTCAGACATTCGGCAATGAGCAGTTCTTC
TRBJ1-1,TRBD1,.,TRBV2,CASSEGGTVGEAFF,TGTGCCAGCAGTGAAGGTGGGACAGTTGGTGAAGCTTTCTTT
TRBJ1-2,.,.,TRBV28,CASSSAQGWGYGYTF,TGTGCCAGCAGTTCGGCACAGGGCTGGGGCTATGGCTACACCTTC
TRBJ1-4,TRBD1,.,TRBV15,CATSRGRGQGADEKLFF,TGTGCCACCAGCAGAGGGCGGGGACAGGGGGCGGATGAAAAACTGTTTTTT
TRBJ2-2,TRBD1,once,TRBV28,CASSHGQGDTGELFF,TGTGCCAGCAGTCACGGACAGGGAGACACCGGGGAGCTGTTTTTT
TRBJ2-2,.,once,TRBV28,CASSNGGRSGELFF,TGTGCCAGCAGCAACGGGGGCCGATCCGGGGAGCTGTTTTTT
TRBJ1-2,.,.,TRBV6-1,CASSDRPGYAYGYTF,TGTGCCAGCAGTGACCGACCTGGGTACGCCTATGGCTACACCTTC
TRBJ2-7,TRBD2,.,TRBV11-3,CASSIGGIYEQYF,TGTGCCAGCAGCATCGGGGGGATATACGAGCAGTACTTC
TRBJ1-5,.,.,TRBV7-2,CASSSFNQPQHF,TGTGCCAGCAGTTCCTTCAATCAGCCCCAGCATTTT
TRBJ1-2,TRBD1,.,TRBV7-9,CASSSRQGNYGYTF,TGTGCCAGCAGCTCCCGACAGGGGAACTATGGCTACACCTTC
TRBJ2-4,TRBD1,.,TRBV25-1,CASSEPTPGQKNIQYF,TGTGCCAGCAGTGAACCTACCCCGGGACAGAAAAACATTCAGTACTTC
TRBJ1-1,.,.,TRBV14,CASSQERRQEAFF,TGTGCCAGCAGCCAAGAAAGGAGGCAGGAAGCTTTCTTT
TRBJ2-5,.,.,TRBV7-8,CASSLPQGTQYF,TGTGCCAGCAGCTTACCGCAAGGGACCCAGTACTTC
TRBJ2-5,.,.,TRBV7-9,CASSITKGEGETQYF,TGTGCCAGCAGCATTACCAAGGGGGAGGGAGAGACCCAGTACTTC
TRBJ1-1,.,.,TRBV6-1,CASSDSGETEAFF,TGTGCCAGCAGTGACTCGGGGGAGACTGAAGCTTTCTTT
TRBJ2-3,.,.,TRBV2,CASHEGGTDTQYF,TGTGCCAGCCACGAGGGGGGTACAGATACGCAGTATTTT
TRBJ2-5,TRBD1,few,TRBV9,CASSPQDREETQYF,TGTGCCAGCAGCCCCCAGGACAGGGAAGAGACCCAGTACTTC
TRBJ1-3,.,.,TRBV9,CASSPQVSGNTIYF,TGTGCCAGCAGCCCACAGGTCTCTGGAAACACCATATATTTT
TRBJ2-7,TRBD1,.,TRBV6-4,CASSVTGGTYEQYF,TGTGCCAGCAGTGTTACAGGGGGTACCTACGAGCAGTACTTC
TRBJ1-2,.,once,TRBV4-3,CASSPGANYGYTF,TGCGCCAGCAGCCCTGGAGCTAACTATGGCTACACCTTC
TRBJ1-2,.,.,TRBV29-1,CSVLGEGYGYTF,TGCAGCGTTTTAGGGGAGGGCTATGGCTACACCTTC
TRBJ1-4,.,.,TRBV5-1,CASSSQGTNEKLFF,TGCGCCAGCAGCTCCCAGGGAACTAATGAAAAACTGTTTTTT
TRBJ2-3,TRBD2,.,TRBV28,CASSLVAGANTDTQYF,TGTGCCAGCAGTTTGGTAGCGGGGGCTAACACAGATACGCAGTATTTT
TRBJ1-4,.,.,TRBV5-5,CASSPGRAYNEKLFF,TGTGCCAGCAGCCCCGGAAGGGCTTATAATGAAAAACTGTTTTTT
TRBJ1-1,.,.,TRBV2,CASSELGSLNTEAFF,TGTGCCAGCAGTGAGTTGGGGAGTCTGAACACTGAAGCTTTCTTT
TRBJ1-5,TRBD1,.,TRBV7-9,CASGQGYQPQHF,TGTGCCAGCGGACAGGGTTATCAGCCCCAGCATTTT
TRBJ2-7,.,.,TRBV5-4,CASSPHGRTYEQYF,TGTGCCAGCAGCCCCCACGGCCGAACCTACGAGCAGTACTTC
TRBJ2-1,TRBD2,.,TRBV28,CASSLPSGGANEQFF,TGTGCCAGCAGTCTTCCTAGCGGGGGGGCCAACGAGCAGTTCTTC
TRBJ1-3,.,.,TRBV4-2,CASSPPTESSGNTIYF,TGTGCCAGCAGCCCTCCGACGGAGAGCTCTGGAAACACCATATATTTT
TRBJ2-1,TRBD1,.,TRBV14,CASSRMTSTGGRQFF,TGTGCCAGCAGCAGAATGACAAGCACAGGGGGGCGGCAGTTCTTC
TRBJ2-3,.,.,TRBV9,CASSAPWGGPTDTQYF,TGTGCCAGCAGCGCCCCGTGGGGGGGCCCGACAGATACGCAGTATTTT
TRBJ1-2,.,.,TRBV10-2,CASRQNYGYTF,TGCGCCAGCCGGCAGAACTATGGCTACACCTTC
TRBJ1-1,.,.,TRBV18,CASSPLTSMNTEAFF,TGTGCCAGCTCACCATTGACAAGCATGAACACTGAAGCTTTCTTT
TRBJ1-2,TRBD1,.,TRBV7-3,CASSPGTGVGGYTF,TGTGCCAGCAGCCCCGGGACAGGGGTGGGTGGCTACACCTTC
TRBJ2-4,.,.,TRBV5-4,CASSSAGLSGNIQYF,TGTGCCAGCAGCAGCGCAGGGTTATCTGGGAACATTCAGTACTTC
TRBJ2-3,TRBD1,once,TRBV12-5,CASGQGADTQYF,TGTGCTAGTGGTCAGGGGGCAGATACGCAGTATTTT
TRBJ1-1,TRBD1,.,TRBV5-1,CASSPTGDTEAFF,TGCGCCAGCAGTCCCACAGGGGACACTGAAGCTTTCTTT
TRBJ2-5,.,once,TRBV7-2,CASSFSGVETQYF,TGTGCCAGCAGCTTTAGTGGCGTAGAGACCCAGTACTTC
TRBJ2-7,.,.,TRBV19,CASSGPFGEQYF,TGTGCCAGTTCCGGGCCCTTCGGCGAGCAGTACTTC
TRBJ1-1,.,.,TRBV7-3,CASSLRPWNTEAFF,TGTGCCAGCAGCTTAAGACCGTGGAACACTGAAGCTTTCTTT
TRBJ1-2,.,once,TRBV6-5,CASSYKGDGYTF,TGTGCCAGCAGTTACAAGGGTGATGGCTACACCTTC
TRBJ1-1,.,.,TRBV5-1,CASSLDGREGAEAFF,TGCGCCAGCAGCTTGGACGGCAGGGAAGGCGCTGAAGCTTTCTTT
TRBJ2-1,TRBD1,.,TRBV2,CASSATGGLGEQFF,TGTGCCAGCAGTGCGACAGGGGGCCTCGGTGAGCAGTTCTTC
TRBJ2-5,.,once,TRBV9,CASSVDGIGTQYF,TGTGCCAGCAGCGTCGACGGGATCGGGACCCAGTACTTC
TRBJ1-3,.,.,TRBV4-1,CASSPGWGGSGNTIYF,TGCGCCAGCAGCCCCGGGTGGGGGGGTAGTGGAAACACCATATATTTT
TRBJ2-3,TRBD1,.,TRBV5-1,CASSFGTDTDTQYF,TGCGCCAGCAGCTTTGGGACAGACACAGATACGCAGTATTTT